Each of the 21 T cell receptor beta chains below was sequenced from the same sample in a study of cytomegalovirus exposure and HLA in healthy donors. PCR was performed using 60 Vbeta and 13 Jbeta primers. Only in-frame clones appear in the TCRdb table, and some are missing; sequencing was by immunoSEQ multiplex PCR. The data hold 130,000 or so clones, with approximately 8% observed a single time. Specimen: PBMCs. The source of these receptors is a woman in her thirties or forties in good health and CMV-seropositive.

CDR3 amino acids: CASSYGGMGTEAFF. The CDR3 coding sequence is TGTGCCAGCAGTTACGGGGGCATGGGCACTGAAGCTTTCTTT. The rearrangement joins TRBV6-6 to TRBJ1-1; TRBD1 might be the D (6 bases). Germline CDR1 is MNHNY and CDR2 is SVGAGI (reference sequence). The CDR3 contains 14 residues. Between the trimmed V and J ends, which lost 2 bases and 4 bases, there was a span of 11 bases.

This clone was observed a handful of times. The V and J genes are TRBV5-1 and TRBJ2-7, with 12 bases identical to TRBD1. V was clipped by 4 bases and J by 2 bases; unmatched bases: 4. The germline V gene encodes CDR1 SGHRS and CDR2 YFSETQ. CDR3 length equals 15 residues. CDR3 nucleotides: TGCGCCAGCAGCATCGGGACAGGGGGCCCCTACGAGCAGTACTTC. It encodes CASSIGTGGPYEQYF.

The CDR3 loop reads CASTQRGTGASEQYF. The CDR3 nucleotides are TGTGCCAGCACCCAGAGGGGGACAGGGGCTAGCGAGCAGTACTTC. The rearrangement uses TRBV6-6 and TRBJ2-7; TRBD1 matches 10 bases. The CDR3 has 15 amino acids. Germline V CDR1 and CDR2: MNHNY, SVGAGI (reference sequence). V shed 7 bases and J 6 bases; nucleotides not matched to a gene: 12.

A few counts support this clone. The V and J genes are TRBV5-1 and TRBJ1-2; TRBD1 matches at 8 bases. CDR3 length: 14 amino acids. Losses at the gene ends were 3 bases for V and 7 bases for J; bases not matched to a gene: 8. CDR1 and CDR2 from the germline V gene are SGHRS and YFSETQ. The CDR3 region is CASSWRTGKTGYTF. The CDR3 DNA reads as TGCGCCAGCAGCTGGCGGACAGGGAAGACTGGCTACACCTTC.

This clone was counted only a few times. The chain links TRBV30 to TRBJ1-2; 11 bases map to TRBD1. CDR3 size: 13 residues. The J segment lost 8 bases and the V segment lost 4 bases, leaving 6 bases of the junction unmatched. Germline CDR1 reads GTSNPN; CDR2 reads SVGIG (reference sequence). This CDR3 reads CAWNGQGAFGYTF. The CDR3 region has the DNA TGTGCCTGGAACGGACAGGGGGCGTTCGGCTACACCTTC. Using reference TRBV30 and TRBJ1-2 for the parts outside the CDR3, the full variable domain is SQTIHQWPATLVQPVGSPLSLECTVEGTSNPNLYWYRQAAGRGLQLLFYSVGIGQISSEVPQNLSASRPQDRQFILSSKKLLLSDSGFYLCAWNGQGAFGYTFGSGTRLTVV.

The chain couples TRBV5-1 to TRBJ1-1, with TRBD1 identical over 7 bases. This CDR3 region has 15 residues. Trimming removed 4 bases from V and 6 bases from J; junction bases left unmatched: 12. Germline V gives CDR1 SGHRS, CDR2 YFSETQ. CDR3 loop: CASSLPSGTDPEAFF. For the CDR3, the DNA is TGCGCCAGCAGCCTTCCCTCCGGGACAGACCCTGAAGCTTTCTTT.

This clone showed up just a few times. V and J are TRBV6-1 and TRBJ2-5; 7 bases line up with TRBD1. Looked up from germline, CDR1 is MNHNS and CDR2 is SASEGT. Trimming removed 6 bases from V and 3 bases from J; junction bases left unmatched: 7. The CDR3 runs to 14 residues. CDR3 sequence: CASSVQGTKETQYF. CDR3 DNA sequence: TGTGCCAGCAGCGTACAGGGGACCAAAGAGACCCAGTACTTC.

This clone occurred a few times. The genes are TRBV28 and TRBJ1-2, with D hard to call. Looked up from germline, CDR1 is MDHEN and CDR2 is SYDVKM. The CDR3 has 14 residues. V gave up 5 bases and J gave up 0 bases, with 10 bases separating them. The CDR3: CASSRQQTNYGYTF. CDR3 sequence (DNA): TGTGCCAGCAGTAGACAACAAACTAACTATGGCTACACCTTC.

In this sample, this clone turned up a few times. The chain combines TRBV6-6 with TRBJ1-4; D remains ambiguous. V shed 2 bases and J shed 10 bases, with 14 bases lying between them. The V gene's germline CDR1 is MNHNY and CDR2 SVGAGI (reference sequence). The CDR3 runs 14 residues. CDR3 coding DNA: TGTGCCAGCAGTTACCGGCAGGAAGGAGGAAAACTGTTTTTT. Its protein product is CASSYRQEGGKLFF.

The chain carries TRBV7-9 and TRBJ1-4, with D unclear. V dropped 8 bases and J dropped 7 bases, with 14 bases sitting between them. Germline CDR1 reads SEHNR; CDR2 reads FQNEAQ (reference sequence). This CDR3 contains 13 residues. As DNA, the CDR3 is TGTGCCAGCGCCCGCAGTCGGAGTGAAAAACTGTTTTTT. Amino acid sequence: CASARSRSEKLFF.

In this sample, this clone turned up a few times. The J gene is TRBJ2-3, the V gene TRBV5-6, with D hard to call. Trimming shortened V by 4 bases and J by 2 bases, and 14 bases separated the two germline ends. Looked up from germline, CDR1 is SGHDT and CDR2 is YYEEEE. The CDR3 runs to 15 residues. CDR3 residues: CASSPQLPNTDTQYF. As DNA, the CDR3 is TGTGCCAGCAGCCCACAGCTTCCTAACACAGATACGCAGTATTTT.

This sequence joins TRBV9 and TRBJ2-1; D is perhaps TRBD2 (6 bases). Trimming took 3 bases from V and 7 from J, leaving 20 bases between them. The CDR3 runs to 16 residues. The germline gives CDR1 SGDLS, CDR2 YYNGEE. The CDR3 region is CASSAGGGATRNEQFF. The CDR3, as DNA: TGTGCCAGCAGCGCCGGAGGCGGGGCCACCCGTAATGAGCAGTTCTTC.

This clone was detected a few times. The chain combines TRBV12-2 with TRBJ1-2. TRBV12-2 is a pseudogene. The CDR3 has 13 residues. The CDR3 loop reads CASRLYWDWGYTF. In nucleotides, the CDR3 is TGTGCAAGTCGCTTATATTGGGACTGGGGCTACACCTTC.

This clone has a handful of counts. Other DNA sequences in this specimen translate into the identical CDR3. The chain couples TRBV18 to TRBJ2-7, with 7 bases fitting TRBD2. The V segment lost 3 bases and the J segment 4 bases; nucleotides outside the gene matches: 3. CDR1 is KGHSH and CDR2 is LQKENI in the germline V gene. This CDR3 contains 13 residues. The CDR3 DNA follows: TGTGCCAGCTCACCTCCGGGAGGATACGAGCAGTACTTC. As protein: CASSPPGGYEQYF.

A few counts support this clone. The V gene is TRBV18, the J gene TRBJ1-2, with 10 bases lining up with TRBD1. J was trimmed by 6 bases and V by 1 base; bases with no gene match: 5. In germline, CDR1 is KGHSH, CDR2 LQKENI. CDR3 length: 15 residues. The CDR3 sequence: CASSPLLGTGDGYTF. The CDR3 DNA is TGTGCCAGCTCACCACTCCTAGGGACAGGGGATGGCTACACCTTC. The entire variable domain, with the rest obtained from reference TRBV18 and TRBJ1-2, is as follows: NAGVMQNPRHLVRRRGQEARLRCSPMKGHSHVYWYRQLPEEGLKFMVYLQKENIIDESGMPKERFSAEFPKEGPSILRIQQVVRGDSAAYFCASSPLLGTGDGYTFGSGTRLTVV.

The chain carries TRBV5-4 and TRBJ1-1, with 8 bases lining up with TRBD1. This CDR3 has 14 residues. The germline gives CDR1 SGHNT, CDR2 YYREEE (reference sequence). V shed 0 bases and J 6 bases; nucleotides not matched to a gene: 4. The CDR3 DNA reads TGTGCCAGCAGCTTGGAGGGACAGGCCTCTGAAGCTTTCTTT. It specifies CASSLEGQASEAFF.

To note about this clone: The missing conserved phenylalanine or tryptophan at the end of this CDR3 makes a read error likely. This chain connects TRBV18 to TRBJ1-1; 8 bases match TRBD1. V was pared by 4 bases and J by 1 base, with 8 bases of the junction left unmatched. The germline CDR1 and CDR2 sequences are KGHSH and LQKENI. CDR3 size: 16 residues. CDR3 in amino acids: CASSHRGAGSNTEAFV. For the CDR3, the DNA is TGTGCCAGCTCACACAGGGGGGCTGGGTCGAACACTGAAGCTTTCGTT.

The chain links TRBV10-3 to TRBJ1-5; the D gene is possibly TRBD1 (5 bases). The CDR3 spans 15 residues. Between the trimmed V and J ends, which lost 0 bases and 0 bases, there was a span of 6 bases. Germline loops: CDR1 ENHRY, CDR2 SYGVKD. CDR3 loop: CAISESRDSNQPQHF. CDR3 DNA: TGTGCCATCAGTGAGTCCAGGGATAGCAATCAGCCCCAGCATTTT.

In regard to this clone: This specimen includes other DNA sequences encoding the same CDR3. The chain has TRBV11-2 and TRBJ1-3; TRBD1 might be the D (5 bases). This CDR3 spans 14 amino acids. CDR1 is SGHAT and CDR2 is FQNNGV in the germline V gene. Trimming stripped 0 bases from V and 4 bases from J, with 7 bases between. The CDR3 bases are TGTGCCAGCAGCTTAGACAGGGCCGGAAACACCATATATTTT. It encodes CASSLDRAGNTIYF.

This clone was counted a few times. This rearrangement joins TRBV4-1 to TRBJ1-4; 7 nucleotides agree with TRBD1. Per the germline V gene, CDR1 is MGHRA and CDR2 is YSYEKL. V gave up 4 bases and J gave up 7 bases; unmatched junction bases: 6. The CDR3 has 14 residues. The CDR3 bases are TGCGCCAGCAGCCCTGGGGACAGTAGTGAAAAACTGTTTTTT. Translated: CASSPGDSSEKLFF.

The chain combines TRBV18 with TRBJ2-7; no clear D gene. V lost 5 bases and J lost 2, with 10 bases in between. The CDR3 contains 13 residues. Germline values: CDR1 KGHSH, CDR2 LQKENI. The DNA for the CDR3 is TGTGCCAGCTCAAGTCAACTCACCTACGAGCAGTACTTC. Translation gives CASSSQLTYEQYF.